This is a list of T cell receptor beta chains from one sample in a study of T cells in Graves' hyperthyroidism and ophthalmopathy. In TCRdb, the multiplex PCR reads were re-called with MiXCR into one record per CDR3 protein. The data contain under 300,000 distinct CDR3 sequences, about 16% of them singletons. Material: blood. These receptors were obtained from a woman aged 45-60 years with Graves' hyperthyroidism that later progressed to Graves' ophthalmopathy. CDR3s include the opening cysteine and the closing phenylalanine or tryptophan. The D gene is left open where the match is weak. Clone size is not always given. Where it is, it says once, few, many or a class for expanded clones.

abundance: .
v_gene: TRBV20-1
d_gene: .
j_gene: TRBJ1-2
CDR3nt: TGCAGTGCTGGGGGCCTCTATGGCTACACCTTC
CDR3aa: CSAGGLYGYTF

abundance: .
v_gene: TRBV3-1
d_gene: TRBD1
j_gene: TRBJ1-1
CDR3nt: TGTGCCAGCAGCCCGGGACAGGGAGAAGCTTTCTTT
CDR3aa: CASSPGQGEAFF

abundance: many
v_gene: TRBV7-9
d_gene: .
j_gene: TRBJ2-3
CDR3nt: TGTGCCAGCAGCCCGCTGGGGGCGGGTTCGCCTACGCAGTATTTT
CDR3aa: CASSPLGAGSPTQYF

abundance: few
v_gene: TRBV24-1
d_gene: TRBD1
j_gene: TRBJ2-7
CDR3nt: TGTGCCACCAGTGATTTCGGGACAGACGAGCAGTACTTC
CDR3aa: CATSDFGTDEQYF

abundance: many
v_gene: TRBV28
d_gene: .
j_gene: TRBJ2-1
CDR3nt: TGTGCCAGCAGTTTCGGGAGCGGGACACTTGAGCAGTTCTTC
CDR3aa: CASSFGSGTLEQFF

abundance: few
v_gene: TRBV25-1
d_gene: .
j_gene: TRBJ1-6
CDR3nt: TGTGCCAGCAGTGCGCCTGAGGTTTTACCCCTCCACTTT
CDR3aa: CASSAPEVLPLHF

abundance: many
v_gene: TRBV7-9
d_gene: TRBD2
j_gene: TRBJ2-1
CDR3nt: TGTGCCAGCAGTAGACTAGCGGGGTTCTTTGAGCAGTTCTTC
CDR3aa: CASSRLAGFFEQFF

abundance: many
v_gene: TRBV6-2/TRBV6-3
d_gene: TRBD2
j_gene: TRBJ2-3
CDR3nt: TGTGCCAGCAGTACCCGACTAGCGGCTAGCACAGATACGCAGTATTTT
CDR3aa: CASSTRLAASTDTQYF

abundance: .
v_gene: TRBV2
d_gene: .
j_gene: TRBJ1-3
CDR3nt: TGTGCCAGCCGTACCGGGCGCAACGCAGGAAACACCATATATTTT
CDR3aa: CASRTGRNAGNTIYF

abundance: many
v_gene: TRBV28
d_gene: TRBD1
j_gene: TRBJ2-3
CDR3nt: TGTGCCAGCACCGACAGGGTCGATACGCAGTATTTT
CDR3aa: CASTDRVDTQYF

abundance: many
v_gene: TRBV4-1
d_gene: TRBD1
j_gene: TRBJ2-7
CDR3nt: TGCGCCAGCAGCCCCGGACAGGGGCCGACCTACGAGCAGTACTTC
CDR3aa: CASSPGQGPTYEQYF

abundance: few
v_gene: TRBV14
d_gene: TRBD1
j_gene: TRBJ1-1
CDR3nt: TGTGCCAGCAGCCAGGATCATGGACAGGGGAACACTGAAGCTTTCTTT
CDR3aa: CASSQDHGQGNTEAFF

abundance: many
v_gene: TRBV28
d_gene: .
j_gene: TRBJ2-1
CDR3nt: TGTGCCAGCAGTTCTGGACAGGGCAAGGGGTACTCTAGCGGGATATTCTACAATGAGCAGTTCTTC
CDR3aa: CASSSGQGKGYSSGIFYNEQFF

abundance: many
v_gene: TRBV28
d_gene: TRBD1
j_gene: TRBJ1-1
CDR3nt: TGTGCCAGCAGTTTATCGGGACAGTTAAACGGAGCTTTCTTT
CDR3aa: CASSLSGQLNGAFF

abundance: many
v_gene: TRBV13
d_gene: .
j_gene: TRBJ2-1
CDR3nt: TGTGCCAGCAGCTTAGGACCAGGGAACTACAATGAGCAGCTCTTC
CDR3aa: CASSLGPGNYNEQLF

abundance: few
v_gene: TRBV5-4
d_gene: .
j_gene: TRBJ2-1
CDR3nt: TGTGCCAGCAGCTTGTCTCTGAATGAGCAGTTCTTC
CDR3aa: CASSLSLNEQFF

abundance: many
v_gene: TRBV2
d_gene: .
j_gene: TRBJ2-5
CDR3nt: TGTGCCAGCAGTTACCCGGCCGGCGTGGAGACCCAGTACTTC
CDR3aa: CASSYPAGVETQYF

abundance: many
v_gene: TRBV18
d_gene: .
j_gene: TRBJ2-2
CDR3nt: TGTGCCAGCTCACCGGGACCGTCGAACACCGGGGAGCTGTTTTTT
CDR3aa: CASSPGPSNTGELFF

abundance: many
v_gene: TRBV12-3/TRBV12-4
d_gene: .
j_gene: TRBJ2-1
CDR3nt: TGTGCCAGCAGTTTGGGCGGTGTGACTACCTACAATGAGCAGTTCTTC
CDR3aa: CASSLGGVTTYNEQFF

abundance: many
v_gene: TRBV5-1
d_gene: TRBD2
j_gene: TRBJ2-3
CDR3nt: TGCGCCAGCAGCTTGGCCTCAGCGGGACGAGGGGCAGATACGCAGTATTTT
CDR3aa: CASSLASAGRGADTQYF

abundance: many
v_gene: TRBV20-1
d_gene: .
j_gene: TRBJ1-2
CDR3nt: TGCAGTGCTAGAGTGGTATCGGGGAGCGGGTATGGCTACACCTTC
CDR3aa: CSARVVSGSGYGYTF

abundance: many
v_gene: TRBV30
d_gene: .
j_gene: TRBJ1-6
CDR3nt: TGTGCCTTACAGGAGGGCAATTTTAATTCACCCCTCCACTTT
CDR3aa: CALQEGNFNSPLHF

abundance: .
v_gene: TRBV27
d_gene: .
j_gene: TRBJ1-4
CDR3nt: TGTGCCCCAGACCGGGGAAATGAAAAACTGTTTTTT
CDR3aa: CAPDRGNEKLFF

abundance: many
v_gene: TRBV12-3/TRBV12-4
d_gene: TRBD1
j_gene: TRBJ1-4
CDR3nt: TGTGCCAGCAGTTTCAACCGGGACAGGGTGGAAAAACTGTTTTTT
CDR3aa: CASSFNRDRVEKLFF

abundance: many
v_gene: TRBV5-1
d_gene: .
j_gene: TRBJ1-2
CDR3nt: TGCGCCAGCAGCTTGGGACATGAGGATGGCTACACCTTC
CDR3aa: CASSLGHEDGYTF

abundance: many
v_gene: TRBV18
d_gene: .
j_gene: TRBJ1-4
CDR3nt: TGTGCCAGCTCACCACTGGCCCGGGACGAAAAACTGTTTTTT
CDR3aa: CASSPLARDEKLFF

abundance: few
v_gene: TRBV7-2
d_gene: .
j_gene: TRBJ2-7
CDR3nt: TGTGCCAGCAGCTTGAAACTCTCCCAGGAAGCTCTCGAGCAGTACTTC
CDR3aa: CASSLKLSQEALEQYF

abundance: many
v_gene: TRBV12-3/TRBV12-4
d_gene: TRBD1
j_gene: TRBJ1-1
CDR3nt: TGTGCCAGCAGCCCACGCAGGGACAGGGCGCCGAACACTGAAGCTTTCTTT
CDR3aa: CASSPRRDRAPNTEAFF

abundance: many
v_gene: TRBV20-1
d_gene: TRBD2
j_gene: TRBJ2-1
CDR3nt: TGCAGTGCTAGCGGGGGACTAGGGGACGATGAGCAGTTCTTC
CDR3aa: CSASGGLGDDEQFF

abundance: .
v_gene: TRBV9
d_gene: TRBD2
j_gene: TRBJ2-7
CDR3nt: TGTGCCAGCAGCGTAAGTAGCGGGATCTACGAGCAGTACTTC
CDR3aa: CASSVSSGIYEQYF

abundance: many
v_gene: TRBV12-3/TRBV12-4
d_gene: TRBD2
j_gene: TRBJ2-7
CDR3nt: TGTGCCAGCAGCCTCCGGGGCGGGAGGGTGTCCTACGAGCAGTACTTC
CDR3aa: CASSLRGGRVSYEQYF

abundance: many
v_gene: TRBV6-1
d_gene: .
j_gene: TRBJ1-4
CDR3nt: TGTGCCAGCAGTGAGGACGGAACTAATGAAAAACTGTTTTTT
CDR3aa: CASSEDGTNEKLFF

abundance: many
v_gene: TRBV20-1
d_gene: TRBD1
j_gene: TRBJ2-7
CDR3nt: TGCAGTGCTAGTGGACAGGGACACTACGAGCAGTACTTC
CDR3aa: CSASGQGHYEQYF